This TCR beta chain was sequenced in a study of beta chain features in type 1 diabetes. Regarding the study as a whole: Type 1 diabetes patients had TCRB CDR3s that were shorter (moderately but significantly so) in all four CD4+ subsets. Patients with type 1 diabetes showed fewer VDJ junction insertions and more deletions.

This clone has only a few counts. Its matching antigen is unknown. The single heparinised draw taken from each donor contained around 100 mL of blood on average. CD45RO/CCR7/CD25/CD127/CD95/CD27 sorting isolated CD4+ naive, central memory, regulatory and stem cell-like memory cells. The investigators reverse transcribed all of the isolated RNA, so they sequenced expressed TCRB transcripts. Sequenced by immunoSEQ multiplex PCR; TCRdb stores in-frame clones only, minus some. The repertoire holds a few hundred thousand clones, with around an eighth as singletons. Germline V gene sequence: CDR1 SGHAT, CDR2 FQNNGV. The CDR3 is 15 amino acids. V shed 0 bases, J shed 5 bases, and the junction held 6 bases outside the gene matches.

Sequencing was carried out using naive CD4+ T cells from blood. The chain carries TRBV11-2 and TRBJ2-5; 7 bases are shared with TRBD1. This receptor was identified in a man younger than 45 with type 1 diabetes. The CDR3 DNA follows: TGTGCCAGCAGCTTAGAGCGACAGGGATGGGAGACCCAGTACTTC. Its protein is CASSLERQGWETQYF.